Listed below are T cell receptor beta chains from one sample, sequenced in a study of OX40 agonist ivuxolimab in advanced cancers. Clones were read by immunoSEQ multiplex PCR, and TCRdb kept only the in-frame ones, dropping some. The sample lists around 70,000 clones, 75% to 95% occurring once. The sequencing used CD4+ or CD8+ T cells sorted from blood, collected in a trial of the OX40 agonist ivuxolimab. These receptors were taken from an adult with an advanced solid tumor such as melanoma, head and neck, liver or kidney cancer. CDR3s include the opening cysteine and the closing phenylalanine or tryptophan. A D gene is named only where the DNA matches it firmly. A row's size may be missing; if present it is once, few, many or a size class.

J: TRBJ2-7; length: 13; D: TRBD2; size: .; V: TRBV30; DNA: TGTGCCTGGAGTGTGGGAGGGTTGGAAGAGCAGTACTTC; CDR3: CAWSVGGLEEQYF
J: TRBJ2-3; length: 13; D: .; size: .; V: TRBV6-1; DNA: TGTGCCAGCAGCCTAGGGGCCACAGATACGCAGTATTTT; CDR3: CASSLGATDTQYF
J: TRBJ2-7; length: 12; D: .; size: .; V: TRBV11-2; DNA: TGTGCCAGCAGCTCCATTAACTACGAGCAGTACTTC; CDR3: CASSSINYEQYF
J: TRBJ1-2; length: 15; D: .; size: .; V: TRBV6-5; DNA: TGTGCCAGCAGTTACGTCGAGGGCCCGATGTATGGCTACACCTTC; CDR3: CASSYVEGPMYGYTF
J: TRBJ1-5; length: 15; D: .; size: .; V: TRBV27; DNA: TGTGCCAGCAGTTTACGAGAAGGGCTACATCAGCCCCAGCATTTT; CDR3: CASSLREGLHQPQHF
J: TRBJ2-1; length: 17; D: TRBD1; size: .; V: TRBV30; DNA: TGTGCCTGGAGTTCTGGGGACAGGGGGCAAGACTACAATGAGCAGTTCTTC; CDR3: CAWSSGDRGQDYNEQFF
J: TRBJ2-7; length: 15; D: TRBD1; size: once; V: TRBV13; DNA: TGTGCCAGCAGCCAAGCCGGGACAGCAACCTACGAGCAGTACTTC; CDR3: CASSQAGTATYEQYF
J: TRBJ2-1; length: 12; D: .; size: .; V: TRBV30; DNA: TGTGCCTGGAGTGTAAGAAGCGATGAGCAGTTCTTC; CDR3: CAWSVRSDEQFF
J: TRBJ1-1; length: 16; D: .; size: few; V: TRBV28; DNA: TGTGCCAGCAGTCCTCGGGGCTGGGGGATGAACACTGAAGCTTTCTTT; CDR3: CASSPRGWGMNTEAFF
J: TRBJ2-7; length: 16; D: .; size: once; V: TRBV4-1; DNA: TGTGCCAGCAGCCACTTCCACAGGGACAATAAGGACGATCAGTACTTC; CDR3: CASSHFHRDNKDDQYF
J: TRBJ2-3; length: 15; D: .; size: .; V: TRBV7-6; DNA: TGTGCCAGCAGCTTGTCGTTCTCAGCGACAGATACGCAGTATTTT; CDR3: CASSLSFSATDTQYF
J: TRBJ2-7; length: 14; D: .; size: .; V: TRBV27; DNA: TGTGCCAGCAGTTTAGGGTGGGGGGAGTACGAGCAGTACTTC; CDR3: CASSLGWGEYEQYF
J: TRBJ2-7; length: 15; D: .; size: .; V: TRBV15; DNA: TGTGCCACCAGCAGAGATCTGCTACGCTCCTACGAGCAGTACTTC; CDR3: CATSRDLLRSYEQYF
J: TRBJ2-7; length: 13; D: .; size: .; V: TRBV2; DNA: TGTGCCAGCGGGGCAGCGAACTCCTACGAGCAGTACTTC; CDR3: CASGAANSYEQYF
J: TRBJ1-1; length: 15; D: TRBD1; size: .; V: TRBV6-1; DNA: TGTGCCAGCAGTGAAGCTAGGGGGCTAATCTCTGAAGCTTTCTTT; CDR3: CASSEARGLISEAFF
J: TRBJ2-7; length: 12; D: .; size: few; V: TRBV27; DNA: TGTGCCAGCAGTTCCCCTCTTTACGAGCAGTACTTC; CDR3: CASSSPLYEQYF
J: TRBJ2-1; length: 16; D: .; size: .; V: TRBV4-3; DNA: TGCGCCAGCAGCCAAGAACTGACGGCCACCTACAATGAGCAGTTCTTC; CDR3: CASSQELTATYNEQFF
J: TRBJ2-7; length: 20; D: .; size: .; V: TRBV6-4; DNA: TGTGCCAGCAGTGACAACCCTATCCAGCGCTCAGGATCCCTCTCCTACGAGCAGTACTTC; CDR3: CASSDNPIQRSGSLSYEQYF
J: TRBJ1-6; length: 16; D: .; size: .; V: TRBV5-6; DNA: TGTGCCAGCAGCCCGATTTACAGCTTAAATAATTCACCCCTCCACTTT; CDR3: CASSPIYSLNNSPLHF
J: TRBJ2-3; length: 14; D: .; size: .; V: TRBV5-6; DNA: TGTGCCAGCAGCTTGGAAAAGGAAGGAGATACGCAGTATTTT; CDR3: CASSLEKEGDTQYF
J: TRBJ2-1; length: 15; D: TRBD2; size: .; V: TRBV27; DNA: TGTGCCACCGGACTAGCGGGAGGTCCCTACAATGAGCAGTTCTTC; CDR3: CATGLAGGPYNEQFF
J: TRBJ1-1; length: 16; D: .; size: .; V: TRBV25-1; DNA: TGTGCCAGCAGTGAGAGGGCCCGCGAGGGGAACACTGAAGCTTTCTTT; CDR3: CASSERAREGNTEAFF
J: TRBJ2-1; length: 18; D: .; size: .; V: TRBV21-1; DNA: TGTGCCAGCAGGATTAGGGCGGTTCGGGGCGGGAGAGGCAATGAGCAGTTCTTC; CDR3: CASRIRAVRGGRGNEQFF
J: TRBJ1-2; length: 15; D: TRBD1; size: .; V: TRBV30; DNA: TGTGCCTGGAGTGTTTATCAGGGGGCGGATTATGGCTACACCTTC; CDR3: CAWSVYQGADYGYTF
J: TRBJ1-6; length: 13; D: TRBD1; size: .; V: TRBV30; DNA: TGTGCCTGGAGGCGGACAGGGGAATCACCCCTCCACTTT; CDR3: CAWRRTGESPLHF
J: TRBJ2-2; length: 13; D: .; size: .; V: TRBV29-1; DNA: TGCAGCGTTCCGGGACGAGGCACCGGGGAGCTGTTTTTT; CDR3: CSVPGRGTGELFF
J: TRBJ1-2; length: 16; D: .; size: .; V: TRBV4-3; DNA: TGCGCCAGCAGCCAAGGGATGGGGGGATTATTCTATGGCTACACCTTC; CDR3: CASSQGMGGLFYGYTF
J: TRBJ2-1; length: 14; D: .; size: .; V: TRBV5-5; DNA: TGTGCCAGCAGCCCATGGTTGTCCCACAATGAGCAGTTCTTC; CDR3: CASSPWLSHNEQFF
J: TRBJ1-1; length: 14; D: .; size: once; V: TRBV19; DNA: TGTGCCAGTAGTATAACGGGCAGGCCCACTGAAGCTTTCTTT; CDR3: CASSITGRPTEAFF
J: TRBJ2-3; length: 15; D: .; size: .; V: TRBV5-1; DNA: TGCGCCAGCAGCTTGGGGGGTTTAGTGGCAGATACGCAGTATTTT; CDR3: CASSLGGLVADTQYF
J: TRBJ2-7; length: 13; D: .; size: .; V: TRBV7-6; DNA: TGTGCCAGCAGCTTAGCGGAGGAAGCTGAGCAGTACTTC; CDR3: CASSLAEEAEQYF
J: TRBJ2-2; length: 14; D: TRBD1; size: .; V: TRBV7-3; DNA: TGTGCCAGCAGCTTTCAGGGGGAGACCGGGGAGCTGTTTTTT; CDR3: CASSFQGETGELFF
J: TRBJ2-1; length: 12; D: .; size: .; V: TRBV27; DNA: TGTGCCAGCAGTCCTTCAACCAATGAGCAGTTCTTC; CDR3: CASSPSTNEQFF
J: TRBJ2-1; length: 16; D: .; size: .; V: TRBV19; DNA: TGTGCCAGTAGCCAAGAGTCCGCGGGATTGTGGAATGAGCAGTTCTTC; CDR3: CASSQESAGLWNEQFF
J: TRBJ2-7; length: 14; D: .; size: .; V: TRBV6-6; DNA: TGTGCCAGCAGACCGGGACTCATTTCACACGAGCAGTACTTC; CDR3: CASRPGLISHEQYF
J: TRBJ2-5; length: 14; D: .; size: .; V: TRBV7-3; DNA: TGTGCCAGCAGCTCCCAGGGAGACGAGGGGACCCAGTACTTC; CDR3: CASSSQGDEGTQYF
J: TRBJ1-1; length: 17; D: .; size: .; V: TRBV4-1; DNA: TGCGCCAGCAGCCACCACCCCGTGGGGACGGGGAACACTGAAGCTTTCTTT; CDR3: CASSHHPVGTGNTEAFF
J: TRBJ2-7; length: 15; D: .; size: .; V: TRBV29-1; DNA: TGCAGCGTTGAACTTCCCCTGGGGGGAATCTACGAGCAGTACTTC; CDR3: CSVELPLGGIYEQYF
J: TRBJ1-1; length: 12; D: .; size: .; V: TRBV30; DNA: TGTGCCTGGAAGGCGGGAAACACTGAAGCTTTCTTT; CDR3: CAWKAGNTEAFF
J: TRBJ1-4; length: 14; D: .; size: .; V: TRBV7-9; DNA: TGTGCCAGCAGCCGATCGGGAACTAATGAAAAACTGTTTTTT; CDR3: CASSRSGTNEKLFF
J: TRBJ2-5; length: 13; D: TRBD2; size: .; V: TRBV29-1; DNA: TGCAGCGACCCCTGCGGGGGGTCGCAGACCCAGTACTTC; CDR3: CSDPCGGSQTQYF
J: TRBJ2-7; length: 14; D: .; size: .; V: TRBV6-5; DNA: TGTGCCAGCAGCGCAGGGACCGACTGGTACGAGCAGTACTTC; CDR3: CASSAGTDWYEQYF
J: TRBJ2-3; length: 16; D: .; size: .; V: TRBV4-3; DNA: TGCGCCAGCAGCCAAGATTCAGGGCGGACTGAAGATACGCAGTATTTT; CDR3: CASSQDSGRTEDTQYF
J: TRBJ1-1; length: 14; D: .; size: .; V: TRBV7-5; DNA: TGTGCCAGAAGCGTACCCAGGACGAACACTGAAGCTTTCTTT; CDR3: CARSVPRTNTEAFF
J: TRBJ2-5; length: 14; D: .; size: .; V: TRBV7-9; DNA: TGTGCCAGCAGCTTAGTAGGGAGCCAAGAGACCCAGTACTTC; CDR3: CASSLVGSQETQYF
J: TRBJ1-1; length: 14; D: TRBD1; size: .; V: TRBV5-5; DNA: TGTGCCAGCAGCTTTTGGACAGGGGGGTATGAAGCTTTCTTT; CDR3: CASSFWTGGYEAFF
J: TRBJ2-7; length: 14; D: TRBD2; size: .; V: TRBV19; DNA: TGTGCCAGTAGTTATAGCGGGAGTTACTACGAGCAGTACTTC; CDR3: CASSYSGSYYEQYF
J: TRBJ2-5; length: 16; D: .; size: .; V: TRBV5-5; DNA: TGTGCCAGCAACCAAGGCGACCTTGTGTACCAAGAGACCCAGTACTTC; CDR3: CASNQGDLVYQETQYF
J: TRBJ1-1; length: 16; D: .; size: many; V: TRBV12-5; DNA: TGTGCTAGTTTGTCGTGGGGTGAGGGATGGGACACTGAAGCTTTCTTT; CDR3: CASLSWGEGWDTEAFF
J: TRBJ2-3; length: 14; D: .; size: once; V: TRBV11-1; DNA: TGTGCCAGCAGCCCGCGACTAGAACCAGATACGCAGTATTTT; CDR3: CASSPRLEPDTQYF
J: TRBJ1-2; length: 13; D: .; size: .; V: TRBV7-9; DNA: TGTGCCAGCAGCTTAGGTCTCGGCTATGGCTACACCTTC; CDR3: CASSLGLGYGYTF
J: TRBJ2-7; length: 16; D: TRBD2; size: .; V: TRBV7-3; DNA: TGTGCCAGCAGCTTAGGGGGACTAGCGGGAGGGTACGAGCAGTACTTC; CDR3: CASSLGGLAGGYEQYF
J: TRBJ1-5; length: 14; D: .; size: .; V: TRBV9; DNA: TGTGCCAGCAGCGTAGAGGGGAGCAATCAGCCCCAGCATTTT; CDR3: CASSVEGSNQPQHF
J: TRBJ2-1; length: 13; D: .; size: .; V: TRBV30; DNA: TGTGCCTGGAGTGCTTGGGGCGGAAAGGAGCAGTTCTTC; CDR3: CAWSAWGGKEQFF
J: TRBJ2-7; length: 17; D: TRBD2; size: .; V: TRBV7-3; DNA: TGTGCCAGCAGCTTGACTCGGCTAGCGGGGGGGCCCTACGAGCAGTACTTC; CDR3: CASSLTRLAGGPYEQYF
J: TRBJ1-2; length: 16; D: TRBD1; size: .; V: TRBV30; DNA: TGTGCCTGGAGTGACAGCTCCGGGACAGGGGTACATGGCTACACCTTC; CDR3: CAWSDSSGTGVHGYTF
J: TRBJ1-1; length: 16; D: .; size: .; V: TRBV5-1; DNA: TGCGCCAGCAGCCCCTCATTGGAGGGGCGCGACACTGAAGCTTTCTTT; CDR3: CASSPSLEGRDTEAFF